This T cell receptor beta chain comes out of a study of post-analysis software for immune sequencing data. Study conclusions and caveats: Several TRBV segments, TRBV5-6, TRBV5-1 and TRBV20-1 among them, were found more frequent in patients than controls.

This clonotype was seen a few times. No antigen is known for it. With V trimmed by 2 bases and J by 2 bases, 21 bases remained unmatched. CDR3 length equals 21 residues. TCR beta cDNA libraries had unique molecular identifiers. The source material, roughly 0.85 to 10 million T cells, gave rise to 500,000 or so cDNA molecules. TCRdb re-called the PCR reads through MiXCR, storing one row per CDR3 protein. Of about 400,000 distinct CDR3 sequences in the sample, approximately 38% were seen once. The chain uses TRBV12-3 or TRBV12-4 and TRBJ1-5; 7 bases are shared with TRBD1. This clonotype was obtained from a girl aged 10 to 17 with multiple sclerosis. The source material was blood. CDR3 nucleotide sequence: TGTGCCAGCAGTTTACGGGCCTTAGGGACAGCTAAACATAGCGGCAATCAGCCCCAGCATTTT. Protein product: CASSLRALGTAKHSGNQPQHF.